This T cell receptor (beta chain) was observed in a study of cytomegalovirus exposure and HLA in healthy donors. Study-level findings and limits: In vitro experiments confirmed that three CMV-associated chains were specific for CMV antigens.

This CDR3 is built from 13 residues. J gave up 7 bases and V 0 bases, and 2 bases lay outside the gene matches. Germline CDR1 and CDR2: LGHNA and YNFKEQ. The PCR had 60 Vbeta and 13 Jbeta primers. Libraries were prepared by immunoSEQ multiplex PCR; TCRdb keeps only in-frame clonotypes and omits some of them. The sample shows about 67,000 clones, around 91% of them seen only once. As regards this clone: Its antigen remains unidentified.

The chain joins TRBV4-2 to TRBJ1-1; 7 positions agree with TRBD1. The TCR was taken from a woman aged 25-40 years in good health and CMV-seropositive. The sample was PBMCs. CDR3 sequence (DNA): TGTGCCAGCAGCCAAGACTGGGACAGTGAAGCTTTCTTT. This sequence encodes CASSQDWDSEAFF.